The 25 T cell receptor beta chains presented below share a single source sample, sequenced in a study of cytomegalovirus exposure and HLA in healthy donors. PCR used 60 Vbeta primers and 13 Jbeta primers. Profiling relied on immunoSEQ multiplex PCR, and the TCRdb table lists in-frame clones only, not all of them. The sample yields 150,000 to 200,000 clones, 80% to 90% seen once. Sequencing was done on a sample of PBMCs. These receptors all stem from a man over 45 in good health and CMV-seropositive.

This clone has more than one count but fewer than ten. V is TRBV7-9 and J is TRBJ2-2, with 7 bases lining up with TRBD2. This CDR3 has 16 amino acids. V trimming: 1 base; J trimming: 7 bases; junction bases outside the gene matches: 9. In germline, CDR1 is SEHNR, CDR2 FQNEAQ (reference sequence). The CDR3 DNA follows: TGTGCCAGCAGCTTAGGGGACTATCCGGAGGGCGGGGAGCTGTTTTTT. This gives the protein CASSLGDYPEGGELFF.

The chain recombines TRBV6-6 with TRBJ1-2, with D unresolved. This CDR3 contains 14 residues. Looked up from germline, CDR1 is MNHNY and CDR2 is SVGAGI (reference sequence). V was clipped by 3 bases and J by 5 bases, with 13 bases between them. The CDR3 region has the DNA TGTGCCAGCAGTTATTCAGACACTCTTTATGGCTACACCTTC. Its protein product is CASSYSDTLYGYTF.

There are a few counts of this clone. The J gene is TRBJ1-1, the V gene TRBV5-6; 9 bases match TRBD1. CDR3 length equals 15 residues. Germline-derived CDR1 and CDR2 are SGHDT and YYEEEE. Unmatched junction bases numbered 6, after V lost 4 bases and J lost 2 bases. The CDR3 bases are TGTGCCAGCAGCATCACAGGGGGCCTTAACACTGAAGCTTTCTTT. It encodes CASSITGGLNTEAFF.

The CDR3 nucleotides are TGCGCCAGCAGAGGAAGGCCGACCGGGGGGGACGAGCAGTACTTC. Translated: CASRGRPTGGDEQYF. The chain links TRBV5-1 to TRBJ2-7; the match to TRBD2 covers 8 bases. Germline V gene data show CDR1 as SGHRS and CDR2 as YFSETQ. This CDR3 has 15 residues. J was trimmed by 5 bases and V by 5 bases; bases with no gene match: 12.

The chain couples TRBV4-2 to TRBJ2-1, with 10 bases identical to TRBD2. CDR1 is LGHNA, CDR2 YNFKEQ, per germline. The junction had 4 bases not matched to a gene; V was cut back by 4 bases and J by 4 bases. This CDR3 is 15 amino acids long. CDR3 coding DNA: TGTGCCAGCAGCCCAACTAGCGGGGAGTACAATGAGCAGTTCTTC. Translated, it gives CASSPTSGEYNEQFF.

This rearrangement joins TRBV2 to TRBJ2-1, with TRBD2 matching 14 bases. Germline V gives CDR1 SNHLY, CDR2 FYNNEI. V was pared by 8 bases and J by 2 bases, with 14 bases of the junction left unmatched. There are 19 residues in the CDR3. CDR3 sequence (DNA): TGTGCCAGCCTATTGACTAGCGGGGGGGATCAACCCCCCTACAATGAGCAGTTCTTC. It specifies CASLLTSGGDQPPYNEQFF.

CDR3: CASTKGGDQETQYF. CDR3 coding DNA: TGCGCCAGCACCAAAGGAGGGGACCAAGAGACCCAGTACTTC. The V gene is TRBV5-1, the J gene TRBJ2-5, with D perhaps TRBD2 (6 bases). The germline V and J ends were trimmed by 6 bases and 0 bases, with 12 bases remaining between them. CDR1 and CDR2 from the germline V gene are SGHRS and YFSETQ. There are 14 residues in the CDR3.

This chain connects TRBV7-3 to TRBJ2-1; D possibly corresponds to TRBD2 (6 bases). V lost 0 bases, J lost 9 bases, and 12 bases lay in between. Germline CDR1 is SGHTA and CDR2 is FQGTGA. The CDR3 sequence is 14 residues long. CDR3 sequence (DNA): TGTGCCAGCAGCTTAACGGGAAGGGGAGGTGAGCAGTTCTTC. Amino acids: CASSLTGRGGEQFF.

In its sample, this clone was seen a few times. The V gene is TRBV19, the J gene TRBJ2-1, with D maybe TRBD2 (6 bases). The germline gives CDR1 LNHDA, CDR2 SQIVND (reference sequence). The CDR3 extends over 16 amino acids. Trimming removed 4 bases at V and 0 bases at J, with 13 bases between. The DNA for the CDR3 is TGTGCCAGTAGTAGCCACGGCGGGACCTCCTACAATGAGCAGTTCTTC. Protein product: CASSSHGGTSYNEQFF.

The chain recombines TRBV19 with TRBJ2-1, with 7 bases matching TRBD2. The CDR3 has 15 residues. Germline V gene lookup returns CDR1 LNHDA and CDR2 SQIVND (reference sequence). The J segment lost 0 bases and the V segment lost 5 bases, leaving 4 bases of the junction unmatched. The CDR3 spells CASSERGLSYNEQFF. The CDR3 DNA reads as TGTGCCAGTAGTGAGCGGGGACTCTCCTACAATGAGCAGTTCTTC.

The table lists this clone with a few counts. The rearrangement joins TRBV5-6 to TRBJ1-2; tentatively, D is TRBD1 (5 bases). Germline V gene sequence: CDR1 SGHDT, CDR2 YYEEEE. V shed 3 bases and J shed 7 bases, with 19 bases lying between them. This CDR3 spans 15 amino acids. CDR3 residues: CASSYVTKGLGGYTF. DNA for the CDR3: TGTGCCAGCAGCTACGTTACGAAGGGGTTGGGTGGCTACACCTTC. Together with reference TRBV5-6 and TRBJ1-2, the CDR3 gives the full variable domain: DAGVTQSPTHLIKTRGQQVTLRCSPKSGHDTVSWYQQALGQGPQFIFQYYEEEERQRGNFPDRFSGHQFPNYSSELNVNALLLGDSALYLCASSYVTKGLGGYTFGSGTRLTVV.

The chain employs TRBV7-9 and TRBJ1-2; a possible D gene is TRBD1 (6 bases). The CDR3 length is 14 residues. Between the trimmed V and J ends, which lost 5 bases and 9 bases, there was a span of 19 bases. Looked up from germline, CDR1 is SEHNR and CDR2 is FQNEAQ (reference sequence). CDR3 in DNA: TGTGCCAGCAGCGGACGACAGGCAGGGTACAGCTACACCTTC. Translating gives CASSGRQAGYSYTF. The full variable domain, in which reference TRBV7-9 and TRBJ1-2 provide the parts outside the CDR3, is DTGVSQNPRHKITKRGQNVTFRCDPISEHNRLYWYRQTLGQGPEFLTYFQNEAQLEKSRLLSDRFSAERPKGSFSTLEIQRTEQGDSAMYLCASSGRQAGYSYTFGSGTRLTVV.

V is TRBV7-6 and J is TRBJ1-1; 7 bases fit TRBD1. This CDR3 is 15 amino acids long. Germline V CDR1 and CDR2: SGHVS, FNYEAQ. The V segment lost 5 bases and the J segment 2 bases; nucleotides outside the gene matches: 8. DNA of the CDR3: TGTGCCAGCAGCGCAGGACAGGTTTCCAACACTGAAGCTTTCTTT. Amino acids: CASSAGQVSNTEAFF.

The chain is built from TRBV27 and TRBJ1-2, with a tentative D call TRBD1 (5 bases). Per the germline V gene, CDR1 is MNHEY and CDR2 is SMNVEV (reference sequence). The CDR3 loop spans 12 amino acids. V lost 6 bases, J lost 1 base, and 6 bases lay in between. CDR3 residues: CASRGLNYGYTF. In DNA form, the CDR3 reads TGTGCCAGCAGGGGGCTTAACTATGGCTACACCTTC.

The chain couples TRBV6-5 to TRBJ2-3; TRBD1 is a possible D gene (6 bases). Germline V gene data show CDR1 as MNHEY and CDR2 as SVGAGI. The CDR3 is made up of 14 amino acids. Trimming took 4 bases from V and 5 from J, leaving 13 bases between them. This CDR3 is CASSSRTAGDTQYF. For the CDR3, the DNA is TGTGCCAGCAGTTCACGGACAGCTGGAGATACGCAGTATTTT.

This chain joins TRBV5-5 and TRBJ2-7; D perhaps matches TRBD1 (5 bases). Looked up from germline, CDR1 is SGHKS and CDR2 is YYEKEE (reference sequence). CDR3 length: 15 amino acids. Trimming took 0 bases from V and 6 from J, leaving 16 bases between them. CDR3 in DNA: TGTGCCAGCAGCTTGGGCGAACAGGTTAAAACCGAGCAGTACGTC. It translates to CASSLGEQVKTEQYV.

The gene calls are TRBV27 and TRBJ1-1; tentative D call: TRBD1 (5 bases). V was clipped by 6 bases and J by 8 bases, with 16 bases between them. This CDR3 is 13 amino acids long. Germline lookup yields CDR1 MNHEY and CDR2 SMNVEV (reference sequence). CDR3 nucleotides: TGTGCCAGCAGCCTAAGACAGACTTACGAAGCTTTCTTT. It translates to CASSLRQTYEAFF.

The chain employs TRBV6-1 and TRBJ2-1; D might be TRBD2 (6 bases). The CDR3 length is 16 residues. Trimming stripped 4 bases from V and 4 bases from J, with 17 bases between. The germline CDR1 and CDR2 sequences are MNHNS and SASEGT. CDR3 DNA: TGTGCCAGCAGTGCTTCCCGGGCCGGAGGGTACAATGAGCAGTTCTTC. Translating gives CASSASRAGGYNEQFF.

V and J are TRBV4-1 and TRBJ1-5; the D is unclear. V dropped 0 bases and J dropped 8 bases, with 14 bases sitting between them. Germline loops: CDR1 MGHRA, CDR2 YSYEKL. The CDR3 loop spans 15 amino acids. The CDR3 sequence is CASSQDRSKSKPQHF. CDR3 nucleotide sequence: TGCGCCAGCAGCCAAGATCGTTCTAAATCAAAGCCCCAGCATTTT.

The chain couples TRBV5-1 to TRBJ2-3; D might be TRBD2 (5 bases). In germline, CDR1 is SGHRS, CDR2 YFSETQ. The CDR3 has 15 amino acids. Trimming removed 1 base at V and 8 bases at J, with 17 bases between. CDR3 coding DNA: TGCGCCAGCAGCTTGTGGCCGGGAACGGAATCTACGCAGTATTTT. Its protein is CASSLWPGTESTQYF.

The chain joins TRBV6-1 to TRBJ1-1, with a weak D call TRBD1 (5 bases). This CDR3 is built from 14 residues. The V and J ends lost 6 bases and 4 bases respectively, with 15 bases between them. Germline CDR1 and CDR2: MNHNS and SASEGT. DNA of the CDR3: TGTGCCAGCAGGAGAAAGGGGCAGGGCACTGAAGCTTTCTTT. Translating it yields CASRRKGQGTEAFF.

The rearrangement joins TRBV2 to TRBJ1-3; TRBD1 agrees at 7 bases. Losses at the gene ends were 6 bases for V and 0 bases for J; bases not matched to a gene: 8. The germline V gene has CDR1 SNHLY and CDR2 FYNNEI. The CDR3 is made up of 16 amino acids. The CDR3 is CASRTGSTSSGNTIYF. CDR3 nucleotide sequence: TGTGCCAGCAGGACAGGGTCAACAAGCTCTGGAAACACCATATATTTT.

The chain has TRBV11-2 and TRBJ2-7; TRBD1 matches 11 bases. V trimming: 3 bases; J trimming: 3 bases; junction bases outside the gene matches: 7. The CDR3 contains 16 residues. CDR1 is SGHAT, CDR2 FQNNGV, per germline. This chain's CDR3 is CASSFARGQGVYEQYF. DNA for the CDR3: TGTGCCAGCAGCTTTGCCCGGGGACAGGGGGTCTACGAGCAGTACTTC.

This CDR3 reads CASSKTGRSSGNTIYF. The CDR3 DNA is TGTGCCAGTAGTAAGACAGGCCGAAGCTCTGGAAACACCATATATTTT. This chain connects TRBV19 to TRBJ1-3; tentatively, D is TRBD1 (6 bases). The CDR3 extends over 16 amino acids. Between the trimmed V and J ends, which lost 4 bases and 0 bases, there was a span of 13 bases. Germline CDR1 and CDR2: LNHDA and SQIVND (reference sequence).

CDR3 nucleotide sequence: TGTGCCAGCAGTTATGACAGAATGCGATATGGCTACACCTTC. Protein sequence: CASSYDRMRYGYTF. V is TRBV2 and J is TRBJ1-2, with D perhaps matching TRBD1 (5 bases). The CDR3 sequence is 14 residues long. V dropped 5 bases and J dropped 5 bases, with 15 bases sitting between them. Germline CDR1 and CDR2: SNHLY and FYNNEI.